Each of the 20 T cell receptor beta chains below was sequenced from the same sample in a study of cytomegalovirus exposure and HLA in healthy donors. The study ran its PCR with 60 Vbeta and 13 Jbeta primers. Assay used: immunoSEQ multiplex PCR; TCRdb lists only in-frame clones, some missing. The sample has tens of thousands of clones; roughly 61% are singletons. The sequenced sample was PBMCs. Receptors were obtained from a woman aged 40 to 50 in good health and CMV-seropositive.

The J gene is TRBJ2-3, the V gene TRBV19; D possibly corresponds to TRBD2 (6 bases). Germline CDR1 reads LNHDA; CDR2 reads SQIVND (reference sequence). This CDR3 is built from 16 residues. Trimming took off 8 bases at V and 1 base at J, with 19 bases between the two ends. The CDR3 here is CASGSIEASGTDTQYF. The CDR3 nucleotides are TGTGCCAGTGGATCTATTGAGGCTAGCGGCACAGATACGCAGTATTTT.

The count of this clone is one. The chain has TRBV15 and TRBJ1-3, with a weak D call TRBD1 (5 bases). Germline CDR1 LNHNV, CDR2 YYDKDF (reference sequence). V lost 1 base to trimming and J lost 0 bases, with 10 bases between them. The CDR3 runs to 16 residues. CDR3 in DNA: TGTGCCACCAGCAGAGGGGGCAGTCCCTCTGGAAACACCATATATTTT. Its protein product is CATSRGGSPSGNTIYF.

This clone was found a few times. The chain joins TRBV13 to TRBJ2-5; TRBD2 matches at 9 bases. Germline V gene sequence: CDR1 PRHDT, CDR2 FYEKMQ (reference sequence). The CDR3 length is 14 residues. J was trimmed by 5 bases and V by 5 bases; bases with no gene match: 6. The CDR3 DNA follows: TGTGCCAGCAGCCGCGGGAGGGCCAGGGAGACCCAGTACTTC. It yields the protein CASSRGRARETQYF.

The chain is built from TRBV5-1 and TRBJ2-1, with unresolved D. V lost 0 bases and J lost 2, with 6 bases in between. The germline V gene has CDR1 SGHRS and CDR2 YFSETQ. CDR3 length equals 14 residues. The CDR3 nucleotides read TGCGCCAGCAGCTTGGATCTAGCCTACAATGAGCAGTTCTTC. Amino acid sequence: CASSLDLAYNEQFF. The whole variable domain, filled in from reference TRBV5-1 and TRBJ2-1, reads KAGVTQTPRYLIKTRGQQVTLSCSPISGHRSVSWYQQTPGQGLQFLFEYFSETQRNKGNFPGRFSGRQFSNSRSEMNVSTLELGDSALYLCASSLDLAYNEQFFGPGTRLTVL.

The chain has TRBV28 and TRBJ2-5; D possibly corresponds to TRBD2 (5 bases). CDR3 length: 15 amino acids. V lost 4 bases to trimming and J lost 5 bases, with 17 bases between them. CDR1 is MDHEN, CDR2 SYDVKM, per germline. In DNA, the CDR3 is TGTGCCAGCAGTTACCTTCATGGAGGAATGGAGACCCAGTACTTC. This codes for CASSYLHGGMETQYF.

The rearrangement uses TRBV4-3 and TRBJ2-1; 8 nucleotides align to TRBD2. The V gene end was trimmed by 1 base and the J gene end by 7 bases; junction bases not matched to a gene: 6. The CDR3 length is 15 residues. Germline V CDR1 and CDR2: LGHNA, YSLEER. The CDR3 nucleotides are TGCGCCAGCAGCCAAGCAGCGGGAGTTAGAAATGAGCAGTTCTTC. This codes for CASSQAAGVRNEQFF.

This rearrangement joins TRBV6-1 to TRBJ1-1; D gene uncertain. CDR1 and CDR2 (germline): MNHNS, SASEGT. V was cut by 5 bases and J by 4 bases, with 11 bases left in between. There are 13 residues in the CDR3. The CDR3 DNA sequence: TGTGCCAGCAGTCCTACAGAACGCACTGAAGCTTTCTTT. This sequence encodes CASSPTERTEAFF.

This clone was observed a single time. The CDR3 nucleotides are TGTGCCAGCACCCCCCCGGGCGGGATGGAGACCCAGTACTTC. This encodes CASTPPGGMETQYF. The J gene is TRBJ2-5, the V gene TRBV11-2; perhaps TRBD2 as D (6 bases). This CDR3 is built from 14 residues. V dropped 7 bases and J dropped 5 bases, with 17 bases sitting between them. Germline V gene lookup returns CDR1 SGHAT and CDR2 FQNNGV.

The V and J genes are TRBV5-1 and TRBJ2-1; D not certain. Germline V gene lookup returns CDR1 SGHRS and CDR2 YFSETQ. V was shortened by 4 bases and J by 10 bases, with 9 bases between the two germline ends. The CDR3 contains 11 residues. The CDR3, as DNA: TGCGCCAGCAGCAACCCCAGGGAGCAGTTCTTC. Protein product: CASSNPREQFF.

The chain links TRBV5-1 to TRBJ1-1, with D possibly TRBD1 on 5 matching bases. The CDR3 has 14 residues. Trimming took 4 bases from V and 3 from J, leaving 13 bases between them. Per germline, CDR1 SGHRS and CDR2 YFSETQ. The CDR3 loop is CASSPMGGDTEAFF. CDR3 in DNA: TGCGCCAGCAGCCCCATGGGGGGGGACACTGAAGCTTTCTTT. The full variable domain, rest sourced from reference TRBV5-1 and TRBJ1-1, is KAGVTQTPRYLIKTRGQQVTLSCSPISGHRSVSWYQQTPGQGLQFLFEYFSETQRNKGNFPGRFSGRQFSNSRSEMNVSTLELGDSALYLCASSPMGGDTEAFFGQGTRLTVV.

This clone was seen a few times. The rearrangement joins TRBV20-1 to TRBJ2-1; D is ambiguous. V lost 5 bases, J lost 5 bases, and 7 bases lay in between. The CDR3 covers 11 residues. The germline CDR1 and CDR2 sequences are DFQATT and SNEGSKA (reference sequence). The CDR3 sequence is CSAGEDNEQFF. For the CDR3, the DNA is TGCAGTGCTGGCGAGGACAATGAGCAGTTCTTC.

The rearrangement links TRBV5-1 to TRBJ2-3; TRBD2 agrees at 10 bases. From germline, CDR1 is SGHRS and CDR2 YFSETQ. The CDR3 is 16 residues long. V gave up 5 bases and J gave up 4 bases; unmatched junction bases: 10. The CDR3 reads CASRQLSGRAPDTQYF. In DNA, the CDR3 is TGCGCCAGCAGACAGTTGAGCGGGAGGGCCCCAGATACGCAGTATTTT.

V and J are TRBV28 and TRBJ2-1; TRBD1 agrees at 7 bases. Germline V gives CDR1 MDHEN, CDR2 SYDVKM. V was pared by 6 bases and J by 5 bases, with 13 bases of the junction left unmatched. The CDR3 has 16 amino acids. The CDR3 DNA follows: TGTGCCAGCAGCCCCCCGAAGGGCAGGGGGAACAATGAGCAGTTCTTC. Protein sequence: CASSPPKGRGNNEQFF. Looking up the rest from reference TRBV28 and TRBJ2-1 gives the full variable domain: DVKVTQSSRYLVKRTGEKVFLECVQDMDHENMFWYRQDPGLGLRLIYFSYDVKMKEKGDIPEGYSVSREKKERFSLILESASTNQTSMYLCASSPPKGRGNNEQFFGPGTRLTVL.

This clone was counted once. The gene calls are TRBV15 and TRBJ2-1, with a possible D match to TRBD2 (6 bases). The CDR3 runs 18 residues. Per germline, CDR1 LNHNV and CDR2 YYDKDF (reference sequence). The V and J ends lost 1 base and 2 bases respectively, with 18 bases between them. In nucleotides, the CDR3 is TGTGCCACCAGCAGAGGGGGGACTGTAGCCTCGACCTACAATGAGCAGTTCTTC. This translates into CATSRGGTVASTYNEQFF. Together with reference TRBV15 and TRBJ2-1, the CDR3 gives the full variable domain: DAMVIQNPRYQVTQFGKPVTLSCSQTLNHNVMYWYQQKSSQAPKLLFHYYDKDFNNEADTPDNFQSRRPNTSFCFLDIRSPGLGDTAMYLCATSRGGTVASTYNEQFFGPGTRLTVL.

The chain combines TRBV6-5 with TRBJ1-4; D is uncertain. The V gene lost 0 bases and the J gene lost 2 bases, with 10 bases spanning the gap. The length of the CDR3 is 16 residues. The germline V gene has CDR1 MNHEY and CDR2 SVGAGI. CDR3: CASSYSLGVTNEKLFF. CDR3 nucleotides: TGTGCCAGCAGTTACTCGCTCGGAGTGACTAATGAAAAACTGTTTTTT.

The rearrangement joins TRBV7-2 to TRBJ2-1; D is possibly TRBD2 (5 bases). Germline V CDR1 and CDR2: SGHTA, FQGNSA. The germline V and J ends were trimmed by 4 bases and 0 bases, with 10 bases remaining between them. The CDR3 contains 15 residues. The CDR3 DNA sequence: TGTGCCAGCAGCTCGGACTTGAGCTCCTACAATGAGCAGTTCTTC. Residues: CASSSDLSSYNEQFF.

The J gene is TRBJ2-3, the V gene TRBV9; 9 nucleotides line up with TRBD1. With V trimmed by 0 bases and J by 8 bases, 4 bases remained unmatched. CDR3 size: 14 residues. Germline CDR1 and CDR2: SGDLS and YYNGEE. CDR3 nucleotides: TGTGCCAGCAGCGTAGTGGACAGGGGCGGTACGCAGTATTTT. It encodes CASSVVDRGGTQYF. The complete variable domain, with remaining parts taken from reference TRBV9 and TRBJ2-3, reads DSGVTQTPKHLITATGQRVTLRCSPRSGDLSVYWYQQSLDQGLQFLIQYYNGEERAKGNILERFSAQQFPDLHSELNLSSLELGDSALYFCASSVVDRGGTQYFGPGTRLTVL.

The genes are TRBV19 and TRBJ1-5; D unresolved. The CDR3 is 12 amino acids. Germline-derived CDR1 and CDR2 are LNHDA and SQIVND (reference sequence). The germline V and J ends were trimmed by 6 bases and 5 bases, with 8 bases remaining between them. The CDR3: CASRWRDQPQHF. DNA of the CDR3: TGTGCCAGTAGATGGAGGGATCAGCCCCAGCATTTT. Filled out from reference TRBV19 and TRBJ1-5, the complete variable domain reads DGGITQSPKYLFRKEGQNVTLSCEQNLNHDAMYWYRQDPGQGLRLIYYSQIVNDFQKGDIAEGYSVSREKKESFPLTVTSAQKNPTAFYLCASRWRDQPQHFGDGTRLSIL.

V is TRBV28 and J is TRBJ2-7; D is possibly TRBD2 (5 bases). This CDR3 has 16 amino acids. Germline-derived CDR1 and CDR2 are MDHEN and SYDVKM. The V and J ends lost 3 bases and 2 bases respectively, with 17 bases between them. The CDR3, as DNA: TGTGCCAGCAGTTTCGGATGGGCTAGCCGTCCCTACGAGCAGTACTTC. This encodes CASSFGWASRPYEQYF.

The chain has TRBV14 and TRBJ1-1; no clear D. CDR3 length: 14 residues. Per germline, CDR1 SGHDN and CDR2 FVKESK. The V gene lost 3 bases and the J gene lost 1 base, with 9 bases spanning the gap. The CDR3 is CASSQLLGNTEAFF. In DNA, the CDR3 is TGTGCCAGCAGCCAGTTACTTGGGAACACTGAAGCTTTCTTT.